This entry lists 7 T cell receptor beta chains sequenced from one sample in a study of blood T cell repertoires in COVID-19. The table came from immunoSEQ multiplex PCR; TCRdb's copy has only in-frame clones and leaves some out. The table records 300,000 or so clones, about nine tenths of them present only once. The sequencing sample was made of peripheral blood. Receptors were obtained from a woman aged 25 to 45 with COVID-19, enrolled during active disease.

V usage is TRBV30 and J usage is TRBJ2-1; D remains unclear. Trimming took off 2 bases at V and 3 bases at J, with 5 bases between the two ends. The CDR3 contains 12 residues. Per the germline V gene, CDR1 is GTSNPN and CDR2 is SVGIG (reference sequence). CDR3 protein: CAWSPSYNEQFF. The CDR3 nucleotides read TGTGCCTGGAGTCCCAGCTACAATGAGCAGTTCTTC.

The chain recombines TRBV9 with TRBJ2-1, with 8 bases that match TRBD1. The V gene's germline CDR1 is SGDLS and CDR2 YYNGEE. This CDR3 has 15 amino acids. J gave up 9 bases and V 0 bases, and 8 bases lay outside the gene matches. For the CDR3, the DNA is TGTGCCAGCAGCGTAGGGACAGGGCCCTCGGGTGAGCAGTTCTTC. Its translation is CASSVGTGPSGEQFF.

J is TRBJ2-3 and V is TRBV4-2; TRBD2 agrees at 7 bases. The V and J ends lost 2 bases and 1 base, in that order; junction bases with no gene match: 6. Germline CDR1 is LGHNA and CDR2 is YNFKEQ. The CDR3 loop spans 16 amino acids. CDR3 in amino acids: CASSQRGLAGTDTQYF. The CDR3 region has the DNA TGTGCCAGCAGCCAACGGGGCCTAGCGGGCACAGATACGCAGTATTTT.

The chain joins TRBV5-6 to TRBJ1-2; D ambiguous. CDR3 length equals 14 residues. The V gene's germline CDR1 is SGHDT and CDR2 YYEEEE. V lost 3 bases to trimming and J lost 3 bases, with 12 bases between them. CDR3 amino acids: CASSWKTSDYGYTF. CDR3 bases: TGTGCCAGCAGCTGGAAGACTAGTGACTATGGCTACACCTTC.

This clone was counted once. This CDR3 is CASSLDATARNQPQHF. The CDR3 DNA reads as TGTGCCAGCAGCTTAGACGCGACAGCTCGGAATCAGCCCCAGCATTTT. The chain has TRBV7-2 and TRBJ1-5, with D maybe TRBD1 (5 bases). Germline CDR1 is SGHTA and CDR2 is FQGNSA. This CDR3 is 16 amino acids long. The ends were cut back, 1 base at V and 4 bases at J, with 14 bases in the middle.

This CDR3 reads CASRLTGLDEQYF. As DNA, the CDR3 is TGCGCCAGCAGACTTACAGGGTTGGACGAGCAGTACTTC. The rearrangement joins TRBV5-1 to TRBJ2-7; tentatively, D is TRBD1 (6 bases). Trimming removed 5 bases at V and 5 bases at J, with 14 bases between. Per the germline V gene, CDR1 is SGHRS and CDR2 is YFSETQ. CDR3 length: 13 amino acids.

This rearrangement joins TRBV24-1 to TRBJ2-1, with 7 bases lining up with TRBD2. Unmatched junction bases numbered 10, after V lost 3 bases and J lost 0 bases. This CDR3 is built from 18 residues. Germline assignment: CDR1 KGHDR and CDR2 SFDVKD. CDR3 loop: CATSDPGVAGGSYNEQFF. In DNA form, the CDR3 reads TGTGCCACCAGTGATCCCGGGGTAGCGGGCGGCTCCTACAATGAGCAGTTCTTC.